The 20 T cell receptor beta chains given below trace back to one sample, sequenced in a study of blood T cell repertoires in COVID-19. TCRdb keeps only in-frame clones here, not all; method: immunoSEQ multiplex PCR. This sample has about 270,000 clones, with 86% found just once. The sequenced sample was peripheral blood. The receptors were gathered from a man in his forties with active or convalescent COVID-19.

The J gene is TRBJ2-3, the V gene TRBV5-4; TRBD2 aligns across 7 bases. This CDR3 comprises 14 residues. The germline CDR1 and CDR2 sequences are SGHNT and YYREEE (reference sequence). After removal of 2 bases from V and 8 bases from J, the junction contained 8 bases not matched to a gene. CDR3 loop: CASSFPAGEGTQYF. The CDR3 bases are TGTGCCAGCAGCTTCCCCGCGGGGGAGGGTACGCAGTATTTT.

The chain recombines TRBV3-1 (or the pseudogene TRBV3-2) with TRBJ1-3, with 7 bases lining up with TRBD1. This CDR3 is built from 16 residues. Germline-derived CDR1 and CDR2 are LGHDT and YNNKEL (reference sequence). After removal of 7 bases from V and 4 bases from J, the junction contained 13 bases not matched to a gene. This chain's CDR3 is CASTLRTGKGGNTIYF. The CDR3, as DNA: TGTGCCAGCACTCTCAGGACAGGCAAGGGCGGAAACACCATATATTTT.

This chain links TRBV4-1 with TRBJ2-1; D is unresolved. The germline V gene has CDR1 MGHRA and CDR2 YSYEKL. This CDR3 region has 13 residues. Deletions cut 4 bases from V and 2 bases from J, with 6 bases between. CDR3 DNA: TGCGCCAGCAGCCCGAGCACCTACAATGAGCAGTTCTTC. Amino acid sequence: CASSPSTYNEQFF.

The rearrangement links TRBV19 to TRBJ1-2, with D hard to call. Trimming took 1 base from V and 6 from J, leaving 15 bases between them. CDR3 length: 15 residues. The germline V gene encodes CDR1 LNHDA and CDR2 SQIVND (reference sequence). CDR3 in DNA: TGTGCCAGTAGTATAGCAGGTCGGAACGTGGATGGCTACACCTTC. Translating it yields CASSIAGRNVDGYTF.

The table lists this clone with many counts. The chain combines TRBV27 with TRBJ2-2; D unclear. Between the trimmed V and J ends, which lost 6 bases and 7 bases, there was a span of 15 bases. Germline loops: CDR1 MNHEY, CDR2 SMNVEV (reference sequence). This CDR3 comprises 14 residues. The CDR3 spells CASRQTSSIGELFF. The CDR3 nucleotides are TGTGCCAGCAGACAGACAAGCTCGATCGGGGAGCTGTTTTTT.

The chain employs TRBV18 and TRBJ2-3; 7 bases are shared with TRBD1. The V and J ends lost 3 bases and 3 bases, in that order; junction bases with no gene match: 9. The CDR3 runs to 16 residues. Germline assignment: CDR1 KGHSH and CDR2 LQKENI. The CDR3 bases are TGTGCCAGCTCACCCCTTAGACAGGGTCCTACAGATACGCAGTATTTT. Protein product: CASSPLRQGPTDTQYF.

The genes are TRBV4-2 and TRBJ1-2, with 9 positions matching TRBD1. Germline loops: CDR1 LGHNA, CDR2 YNFKEQ. After removal of 2 bases from V and 3 bases from J, the junction contained 4 bases not matched to a gene. The CDR3 spans 15 residues. CDR3 in DNA: TGTGCCAGCAGCCAAACAAGGGACAGGGACTATGGCTACACCTTC. Protein product: CASSQTRDRDYGYTF.

The chain uses TRBV6-1 and TRBJ1-3; D is unresolved. V gave up 5 bases and J gave up 2 bases, with 10 bases separating them. There are 14 residues in the CDR3. Germline assignment: CDR1 MNHNS and CDR2 SASEGT. CDR3 sequence reads: CASSISRAGNTIYF. CDR3 sequence (DNA): TGTGCCAGCAGTATAAGTCGAGCTGGAAACACCATATATTTT.

The V call is TRBV2, the J call TRBJ1-4; a weak D match, TRBD1 (5 bases). V lost 2 bases and J 0 bases, leaving 13 bases between the germline ends. The CDR3 is 17 amino acids. Germline CDR1 and CDR2: SNHLY and FYNNEI. This CDR3 reads CASSERGFGATNEKLFF. The CDR3 coding sequence is TGTGCCAGCAGTGAAAGGGGCTTTGGAGCAACTAATGAAAAACTGTTTTTT.

The J gene is TRBJ2-3, the V gene TRBV24-1; 7 bases are shared with TRBD2. This CDR3 region has 15 residues. The V segment lost 4 bases and the J segment 0 bases; nucleotides outside the gene matches: 3. In germline, CDR1 is KGHDR, CDR2 SFDVKD. Here the CDR3 reads CATSEGRVSTDTQYF. The CDR3 DNA reads TGTGCCACCAGTGAAGGGAGGGTTAGCACAGATACGCAGTATTTT.

The genes are TRBV10-3 and TRBJ2-4; no reliable D call. Trimming cost V 5 bases and J 8 bases, with 22 bases left between them. CDR3 length: 16 residues. Germline V gene data show CDR1 as ENHRY and CDR2 as SYGVKD. The CDR3 loop is CAISRGLSIQGDIQYF. In nucleotides, the CDR3 is TGTGCCATCAGTCGCGGATTGTCCATACAAGGAGACATTCAGTACTTC.

This sequence joins TRBV18 and TRBJ2-7, with TRBD1 identical over 9 bases. From germline, CDR1 is KGHSH and CDR2 LQKENI. CDR3 length equals 15 residues. V was pared by 1 base and J by 1 base, with 2 bases of the junction left unmatched. CDR3 nucleotides: TGTGCCAGCTCACCACGGACAGGGGAATCCTACGAGCAGTACTTC. This encodes CASSPRTGESYEQYF. The variable domain in full, with the rest retrieved from reference TRBV18 and TRBJ2-7, is NAGVMQNPRHLVRRRGQEARLRCSPMKGHSHVYWYRQLPEEGLKFMVYLQKENIIDESGMPKERFSAEFPKEGPSILRIQQVVRGDSAAYFCASSPRTGESYEQYFGPGTRLTVT.

Only a few counts were recorded for this clone. V gene TRBV10-3 combines with J gene TRBJ2-1; D is ambiguous. V was pared by 6 bases and J by 2 bases, with 8 bases between. The CDR3 extends over 13 amino acids. Per the germline V gene, CDR1 is ENHRY and CDR2 is SYGVKD. For the CDR3, the DNA is TGTGCCATCAGAGGAGATCCCTACAATGAGCAGTTCTTC. Translating gives CAIRGDPYNEQFF.

This chain joins TRBV2 and TRBJ2-1, with TRBD2 as a possible D gene (6 bases). Trimming stripped 6 bases from V and 6 bases from J, with 18 bases between. This CDR3 comprises 15 residues. Germline V CDR1 and CDR2: SNHLY, FYNNEI. The CDR3 region is CASSPGVTRINEQFF. The CDR3 coding sequence is TGTGCCAGCAGCCCGGGGGTAACCAGAATCAATGAGCAGTTCTTC.

The rearrangement uses TRBV11-3 and TRBJ2-1; unclear D gene. This CDR3 has 13 residues. The V gene's germline CDR1 is SGHNT and CDR2 YENEEA. V was clipped by 1 base and J by 5 bases, with 6 bases between them. The chain's CDR3 is CASSLGVHNEQFF. The CDR3, as DNA: TGTGCCAGCAGCTTAGGAGTTCACAATGAGCAGTTCTTC.

This clone was seen a few times. J is TRBJ1-5 and V is TRBV2; the D is unclear. Trimming left V 4 bases short and J 3 bases short, with 13 bases between. Per the germline V gene, CDR1 is SNHLY and CDR2 is FYNNEI. CDR3 size: 15 residues. For the CDR3, the DNA is TGTGCCAGCAGTGGGGCCCCAGGAATCAATCAGCCCCAGCATTTT. It yields the protein CASSGAPGINQPQHF.

The chain has TRBV18 and TRBJ1-1, with D possibly matching TRBD1 (6 bases). Germline V gene sequence: CDR1 KGHSH, CDR2 LQKENI. The CDR3 consists of 15 residues. Trimming took 3 bases from V and 1 from J, leaving 12 bases between them. In DNA form, the CDR3 reads TGTGCCAGCTCACCTTTACAGGGCTCGAACACTGAAGCTTTCTTT. Protein sequence: CASSPLQGSNTEAFF.

The chain is built from TRBV28 and TRBJ2-7; maybe TRBD2 (6 bases). V lost 10 bases and J lost 4, with 20 bases in between. Germline-derived CDR1 and CDR2 are MDHEN and SYDVKM. This CDR3 spans 14 amino acids. CDR3 residues: CATALGTHKYEQYF. CDR3 DNA: TGTGCCACAGCCCTCGGGACTCACAAGTACGAGCAGTACTTC.

The rearrangement uses TRBV5-1 and TRBJ1-1, with 7 bases fitting TRBD1. From germline, CDR1 is SGHRS and CDR2 YFSETQ. CDR3 size: 13 residues. V was pared by 4 bases and J by 3 bases, with 3 bases of the junction left unmatched. As DNA, the CDR3 is TGCGCCAGCAGCGCTACAGGGGACACTGAAGCTTTCTTT. Its translation: CASSATGDTEAFF.

The chain couples TRBV7-9 to TRBJ1-2; D gene uncertain. The V gene's germline CDR1 is SEHNR and CDR2 FQNEAQ (reference sequence). V lost 10 bases to trimming and J lost 0 bases, with 15 bases between them. CDR3 length: 14 residues. CDR3 residues: CATSRVDSNYGYTF. CDR3 DNA: TGTGCCACCTCACGGGTGGACTCTAACTATGGCTACACCTTC.